Listed here are 30 T cell receptor beta chains from one sample, sequenced in a study of shared clonotypes between healthy human individuals. Clones were sequenced by immunoSEQ multiplex PCR, and TCRdb holds only the in-frame ones, with some missing. This sample has about 520,000 clones, with 81% found just once. Sequenced sample: PBMCs. The receptors stem from a woman aged 40 to 55 in good health. Some clones in this sample may be carry-over from other donors' samples.

The CDR3 nucleotides read TGTGCCAGCAGCCACTACGGGACAGGGTCCTACGAGCAGTACTTC. It encodes CASSHYGTGSYEQYF. The rearrangement links TRBV2 to TRBJ2-7; 9 nucleotides line up with TRBD1. Germline V CDR1 and CDR2: SNHLY, FYNNEI. J gave up 1 base and V 6 bases, and 7 bases lay outside the gene matches. CDR3 length: 15 residues. Variable domain in full (rest from reference TRBV2 and TRBJ2-7): EPEVTQTPSHQVTQMGQEVILRCVPISNHLYFYWYRQILGQKVEFLVSFYNNEISEKSEIFDDQFSVERPDGSNFTLKIRSTKLEDSAMYFCASSHYGTGSYEQYFGPGTRLTVT.

This clone was detected many times. The sample contains more than one DNA sequence encoding this CDR3. The chain employs TRBV2 and TRBJ1-5, with unresolved D. V was pared by 4 bases and J by 1 base, with 11 bases between. There are 15 residues in the CDR3. The germline V gene has CDR1 SNHLY and CDR2 FYNNEI. CDR3 protein: CASSGLLVSNQPQHF. The CDR3 coding sequence is TGTGCCAGCAGTGGCCTGTTAGTAAGCAATCAGCCCCAGCATTTT.

The V call is TRBV7-8, the J call TRBJ1-3; D is undetermined. The CDR3 consists of 13 residues. Trimming pared 5 bases from V and 7 bases from J, leaving 12 bases between. Germline V gene lookup returns CDR1 SGHVS and CDR2 FQNEAQ. The CDR3 loop is CASSISKWNTIYF. The DNA for the CDR3 is TGTGCCAGCAGCATCTCGAAGTGGAACACCATATATTTT.

The chain links TRBV2 to TRBJ2-1; TRBD1 agrees at 7 bases. CDR3 length equals 12 residues. The germline V gene has CDR1 SNHLY and CDR2 FYNNEI. The junction had 2 bases not matched to a gene; V was cut back by 6 bases and J by 6 bases. For the CDR3, the DNA is TGTGCCAGCAGGACAGGGCGCAATGAGCAGTTCTTC. Translation: CASRTGRNEQFF.

As for this clone: The same CDR3 arises from other DNA sequences in this sample as well. The chain employs TRBV18 and TRBJ2-7; unclear D gene. This CDR3 spans 14 amino acids. Germline CDR1 is KGHSH and CDR2 is LQKENI. V gave up 1 base and J gave up 4 bases, with 11 bases separating them. In DNA form, the CDR3 reads TGTGCCAGCTCACCACGAGACTCGCCATACGAGCAGTACTTC. This gives the protein CASSPRDSPYEQYF.

Turning to this clone: A read error likely explains this, since a far larger clone differs by one base. The chain links TRBV5-4 to TRBJ2-5; 7 bases line up with TRBD1. The trim removed 3 bases at V and 1 base at J, leaving 3 bases unmatched. The CDR3 sequence is 14 residues long. Germline V gene data show CDR1 as SGHNT and CDR2 as YYREEE (reference sequence). The CDR3 sequence is CASSYDRVQETQYF. As DNA, the CDR3 is TGTGCCAGCAGCTACGACAGGGTCCAAGAGACCCAGTACTTC. The variable domain in full, with the rest retrieved from reference TRBV5-4 and TRBJ2-5, is ETGVTQSPTHLIKTRGQQVTLRCSSQSGHNTVSWYQQALGQGPQFIFQYYREEENGRGNFPPRFSGLQFPNYSSELNVNALELDDSALYLCASSYDRVQETQYFGPGTRLLVL.

The chain uses TRBV6-1 and TRBJ2-3; 8 nucleotides align to TRBD1. Germline trimming cut 6 bases from V and 1 base from J; bases unmatched to any gene: 6. Germline V lookup: CDR1 MNHNS, CDR2 SASEGT. The CDR3 has 15 residues. The CDR3 protein is CASRVPGQGTDTQYF. The CDR3 DNA follows: TGTGCCAGCAGAGTTCCGGGACAGGGCACAGATACGCAGTATTTT.

This chain links TRBV2 with TRBJ2-7; TRBD2 agrees at 7 bases. The CDR3 has 15 amino acids. V was clipped by 4 bases and J by 7 bases; unmatched bases: 13. Germline-derived CDR1 and CDR2 are SNHLY and FYNNEI. The CDR3 bases are TGTGCCAGCAGTGGTCGGCTAGCGGCCACCTCTGAGCAGTACTTC. Translation: CASSGRLAATSEQYF. Supplemented by reference TRBV2 and TRBJ2-7, the full variable domain reads EPEVTQTPSHQVTQMGQEVILRCVPISNHLYFYWYRQILGQKVEFLVSFYNNEISEKSEIFDDQFSVERPDGSNFTLKIRSTKLEDSAMYFCASSGRLAATSEQYFGPGTRLTVT.

This chain joins TRBV28 and TRBJ2-3, with D perhaps TRBD1 (5 bases). The CDR3 length is 12 residues. CDR1 is MDHEN, CDR2 SYDVKM, per germline. Trimming took 4 bases from V and 5 from J, leaving 7 bases between them. The chain's CDR3 is CASSSQGDTQYF. In DNA, the CDR3 is TGTGCCAGCAGTTCGCAGGGAGATACGCAGTATTTT.

About this clone: With a far larger clone one base away, a read error is the likely cause. The chain recombines TRBV11-1 with TRBJ2-5; 7 positions match TRBD1. Looked up from germline, CDR1 is SGHAT and CDR2 is FQDESV (reference sequence). The CDR3 contains 16 residues. CDR3 DNA: TGTGACAGCAGCTCCCGACAGGGAAGGTACCAAGAGACCCAGTACTTC. Protein: CDSSSRQGRYQETQYF.

This chain uses TRBV7-3 with TRBJ2-5, with a possible D match to TRBD2 (6 bases). V lost 1 base to trimming and J lost 3 bases, with 6 bases between them. Per germline, CDR1 SGHTA and CDR2 FQGTGA. The CDR3 totals 13 residues. Written as DNA, the CDR3 is TGTGCCAGCAGCTTAAGGAGGGAAGAGACCCAGTACTTC. Protein sequence: CASSLRREETQYF.

This clone was observed many times. The chain couples TRBV14 to TRBJ2-7, with 9 bases matching TRBD1. Germline-derived CDR1 and CDR2 are SGHDN and FVKESK. The CDR3 runs 13 residues. V trimming: 9 bases; J trimming: 4 bases; junction bases outside the gene matches: 7. CDR3: CASKRTGEYEQYF. CDR3 DNA sequence: TGTGCCAGTAAGAGGACAGGGGAGTACGAGCAGTACTTC.

The chain uses TRBV27 and TRBJ1-1; no definite D call. Trimming took 2 bases from V and 5 from J, leaving 9 bases between them. Germline assignment: CDR1 MNHEY and CDR2 SMNVEV (reference sequence). The CDR3 spans 13 residues. CDR3 loop: CASSLGPGTEAFF. The CDR3 DNA sequence: TGTGCCAGCAGTTTAGGCCCCGGGACTGAAGCTTTCTTT.

The sample holds one count of this clone. This rearrangement joins TRBV5-1 to TRBJ1-4; D not certain. Germline lookup yields CDR1 SGHRS and CDR2 YFSETQ. Trimming left V 4 bases short and J 8 bases short, with 18 bases between. The CDR3 loop spans 15 amino acids. The CDR3 loop reads CASSQTPSSEEKLFF. In DNA, the CDR3 is TGCGCCAGCAGCCAAACACCCTCATCCGAGGAAAAACTGTTTTTT.

Only one count was recorded for this clone. The gene calls are TRBV28 and TRBJ2-7; D is possibly TRBD2 (6 bases). Germline V lookup: CDR1 MDHEN, CDR2 SYDVKM. With 7 bases removed from V and 0 bases from J, the gap between germline ends came to 19 bases. The CDR3 totals 16 residues. CDR3 bases: TGTGCCAGCAACTCCCCCGGAGGGGCCCTCTCCTACGAGCAGTACTTC. Amino acids: CASNSPGGALSYEQYF.

V is TRBV15 and J is TRBJ1-5; a possible D gene is TRBD1 (5 bases). Trimming cost V 1 base and J 4 bases, with 11 bases left between them. The CDR3 has 15 amino acids. CDR1 is LNHNV, CDR2 YYDKDF, per germline (reference sequence). The DNA of the CDR3 is TGTGCCACCAGCAGAGGTCCCAGGGTGAATCAGCCCCAGCATTTT. Amino acid sequence: CATSRGPRVNQPQHF.

The J gene is TRBJ1-5, the V gene TRBV6-5; 7 bases agree with TRBD1. This CDR3 comprises 15 residues. Unmatched junction bases numbered 10, after V lost 4 bases and J lost 7 bases. Germline-derived CDR1 and CDR2 are MNHEY and SVGAGI. The CDR3 protein is CASSSTGEGGQPQHF. The CDR3 bases are TGTGCCAGCAGTTCAACAGGGGAGGGAGGGCAGCCCCAGCATTTT.

This chain links TRBV9 with TRBJ2-1; 11 nucleotides align to TRBD2. Losses at the gene ends were 4 bases for V and 7 bases for J; bases not matched to a gene: 10. CDR1 is SGDLS, CDR2 YYNGEE, per germline. The CDR3 length is 16 residues. This CDR3 reads CASSTTILAGVNEQFF. The CDR3 DNA reads TGTGCCAGCAGCACCACCATACTAGCGGGAGTAAATGAGCAGTTCTTC.

The J gene is TRBJ1-3, the V gene TRBV14; D uncertain. CDR1 is SGHDN, CDR2 FVKESK, per germline. Trimming took 2 bases from V and 0 from J, leaving 11 bases between them. CDR3 length equals 16 residues. The DNA for the CDR3 is TGTGCCAGCAGCCAATACGTAGCCAGCTCTGGAAACACCATATATTTT. Protein: CASSQYVASSGNTIYF. Supplemented by reference TRBV14 and TRBJ1-3, the full variable domain reads EAGVTQFPSHSVIEKGQTVTLRCDPISGHDNLYWYRRVMGKEIKFLLHFVKESKQDESGMPNNRFLAERTGGTYSTLKVQPAELEDSGVYFCASSQYVASSGNTIYFGEGSWLTVV.

The chain uses TRBV19 and TRBJ2-5, with TRBD1 matching 9 bases. CDR1 is LNHDA, CDR2 SQIVND, per germline (reference sequence). The CDR3 totals 15 residues. The junction had 13 bases not matched to a gene; V was cut back by 10 bases and J by 4 bases. The CDR3 sequence is CATNSPGTGLETQYF. For the CDR3, the DNA is TGTGCCACCAACAGTCCCGGGACAGGGTTAGAGACCCAGTACTTC.

This clone was seen at least ten times. This chain links TRBV18 with TRBJ1-5, with D tentatively TRBD1 (6 bases). The V end was cut by 2 bases, the J end by 3 bases, with 11 bases between. Germline V gives CDR1 KGHSH, CDR2 LQKENI. This CDR3 region has 15 residues. The CDR3 coding sequence is TGTGCCAGCTCACCAACGGGGGCGAACAATCAGCCCCAGCATTTT. Translation: CASSPTGANNQPQHF.

This chain uses TRBV28 with TRBJ1-2; 8 nucleotides line up with TRBD1. Germline V lookup: CDR1 MDHEN, CDR2 SYDVKM. This CDR3 is built from 13 residues. J was trimmed by 3 bases and V by 6 bases; bases with no gene match: 3. The CDR3 loop reads CASRVTGDYGYTF. The CDR3 bases are TGTGCCAGCAGGGTGACAGGGGACTATGGCTACACCTTC.

This rearrangement joins TRBV7-9 to TRBJ2-3, with D perhaps matching TRBD2 (6 bases). V was pared by 8 bases and J by 5 bases, with 17 bases between. CDR3 length equals 14 residues. Germline CDR1 SEHNR, CDR2 FQNEAQ (reference sequence). In DNA form, the CDR3 reads TGTGCCAGCCCCCAGGAGGGCCAAGTAGATACGCAGTATTTT. This translates into CASPQEGQVDTQYF.

This chain connects TRBV4-3 to TRBJ2-1, with D possibly being TRBD2 (5 bases). Trimming removed 5 bases at V and 7 bases at J, with 12 bases between. This CDR3 is 13 amino acids long. Germline V gene sequence: CDR1 LGHNA, CDR2 YSLEER. CDR3 nucleotide sequence: TGCGCCAGCAGCGCTCGATCGGGGAATGAGCAGTTCTTC. Encoded protein: CASSARSGNEQFF.

The chain employs TRBV25-1 and TRBJ1-3; no reliable D call. With 7 bases removed from V and 0 bases from J, the gap between germline ends came to 7 bases. This CDR3 is built from 13 residues. The germline gives CDR1 MGHDK, CDR2 SYGVNS. This CDR3 reads CASIGDSGNTIYF. Here the CDR3 DNA reads TGTGCCAGCATTGGGGACTCTGGAAACACCATATATTTT.

The chain links TRBV28 to TRBJ1-2; tentatively, D is TRBD1 (5 bases). From germline, CDR1 is MDHEN and CDR2 SYDVKM. Trimming removed 3 bases from V and 4 bases from J, with 9 bases in between. The length of the CDR3 is 13 residues. The CDR3 reads CASSLTRVYGYTF. The DNA of the CDR3 is TGTGCCAGCAGTTTGACCAGGGTCTATGGCTACACCTTC.

Remarks on this clone: With only one base between it and a far larger clone, this is likely a read error. The chain carries TRBV6-1 and TRBJ2-6; TRBD1 or TRBD2 may be the D gene (5 bases each). This CDR3 has 16 amino acids. The germline V gene has CDR1 MNHNS and CDR2 SASEGT. The CDR3 sequence: CASSELDFSGANGLTF. As DNA, the CDR3 is TGTGCCAGCAGTGAATTGGACTTCTCTGGGGCCAACGGCCTGACTTTC.

A remark on this clone: The same CDR3 is also encoded by other DNA sequences in this sample. The chain carries TRBV29-1 and TRBJ2-5; 7 bases agree with TRBD2. Germline V gene data show CDR1 as SQVTM and CDR2 as ANQGSEA. The CDR3 is 14 residues long. The ends lost 0 bases at V and 2 bases at J; junction bases unmatched: 3. The CDR3 nucleotides are TGCAGCGTTGAAGATACGGGGGGACAAGAGACCCAGTACTTC. As protein: CSVEDTGGQETQYF.

Turning to this clone: Other DNA sequences in this specimen translate into the identical CDR3. The CDR3 region is CASSSTGTVYEQYF. CDR3 DNA sequence: TGTGCCAGCAGTTCAACCGGGACTGTCTACGAGCAGTACTTC. V is TRBV27 and J is TRBJ2-7; D may be TRBD2 (6 bases). The V gene's germline CDR1 is MNHEY and CDR2 SMNVEV (reference sequence). The V end lost 4 bases, the J end lost 3 bases, and 13 bases lay between the germline ends. The CDR3 has 14 amino acids.

This clone occurred once. This chain links TRBV2 with TRBJ2-3; 8 nucleotides line up with TRBD1. The CDR3 sequence is 15 residues long. Losses at the gene ends were 1 base for V and 3 bases for J; bases not matched to a gene: 3. CDR1 and CDR2 from the germline V gene are SNHLY and FYNNEI. The CDR3 loop is CASSEGTGLTDTQYF. The DNA of the CDR3 is TGTGCCAGCAGTGAAGGGACAGGGTTGACAGATACGCAGTATTTT.